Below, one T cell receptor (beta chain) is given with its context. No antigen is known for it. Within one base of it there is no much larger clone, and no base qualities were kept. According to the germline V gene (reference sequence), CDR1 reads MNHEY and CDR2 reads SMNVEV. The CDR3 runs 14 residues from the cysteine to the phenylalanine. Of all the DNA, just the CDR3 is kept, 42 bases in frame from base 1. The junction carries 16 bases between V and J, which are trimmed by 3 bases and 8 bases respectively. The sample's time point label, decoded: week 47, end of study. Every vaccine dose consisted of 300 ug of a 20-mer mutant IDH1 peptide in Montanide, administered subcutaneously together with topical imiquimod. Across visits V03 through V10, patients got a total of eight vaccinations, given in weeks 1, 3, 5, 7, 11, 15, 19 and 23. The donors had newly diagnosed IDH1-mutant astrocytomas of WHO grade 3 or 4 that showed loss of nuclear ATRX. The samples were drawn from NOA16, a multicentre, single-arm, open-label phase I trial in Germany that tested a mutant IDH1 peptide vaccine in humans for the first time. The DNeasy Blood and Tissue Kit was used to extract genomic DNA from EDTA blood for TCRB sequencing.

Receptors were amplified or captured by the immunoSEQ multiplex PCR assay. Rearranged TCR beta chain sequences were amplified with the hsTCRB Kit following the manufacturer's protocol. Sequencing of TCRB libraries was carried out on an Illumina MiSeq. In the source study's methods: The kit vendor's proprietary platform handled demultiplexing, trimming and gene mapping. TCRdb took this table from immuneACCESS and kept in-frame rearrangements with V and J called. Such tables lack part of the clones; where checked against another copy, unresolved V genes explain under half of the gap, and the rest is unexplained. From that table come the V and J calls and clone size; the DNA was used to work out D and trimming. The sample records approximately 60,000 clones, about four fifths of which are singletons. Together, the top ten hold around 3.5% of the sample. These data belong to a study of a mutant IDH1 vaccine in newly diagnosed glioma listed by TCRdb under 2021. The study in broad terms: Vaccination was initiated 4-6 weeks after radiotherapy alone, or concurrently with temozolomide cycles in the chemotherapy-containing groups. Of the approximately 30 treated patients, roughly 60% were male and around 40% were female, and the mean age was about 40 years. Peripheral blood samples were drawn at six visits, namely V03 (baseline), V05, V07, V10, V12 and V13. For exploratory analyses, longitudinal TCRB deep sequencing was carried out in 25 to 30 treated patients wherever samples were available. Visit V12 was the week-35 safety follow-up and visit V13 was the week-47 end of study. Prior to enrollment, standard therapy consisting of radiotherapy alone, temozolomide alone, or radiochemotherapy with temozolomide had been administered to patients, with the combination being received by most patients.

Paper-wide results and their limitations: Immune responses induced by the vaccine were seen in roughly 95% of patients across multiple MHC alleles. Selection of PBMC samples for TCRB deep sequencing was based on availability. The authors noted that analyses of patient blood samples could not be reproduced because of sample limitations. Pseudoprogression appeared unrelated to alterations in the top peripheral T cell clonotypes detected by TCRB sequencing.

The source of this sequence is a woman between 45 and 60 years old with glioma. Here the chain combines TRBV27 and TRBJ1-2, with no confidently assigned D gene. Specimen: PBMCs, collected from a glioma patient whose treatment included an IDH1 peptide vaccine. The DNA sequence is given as TGTGCCAGCAGTTTTGCGGCAGCTTCTAGAGGCTACACCTTC. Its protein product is CASSFAAASRGYTF.